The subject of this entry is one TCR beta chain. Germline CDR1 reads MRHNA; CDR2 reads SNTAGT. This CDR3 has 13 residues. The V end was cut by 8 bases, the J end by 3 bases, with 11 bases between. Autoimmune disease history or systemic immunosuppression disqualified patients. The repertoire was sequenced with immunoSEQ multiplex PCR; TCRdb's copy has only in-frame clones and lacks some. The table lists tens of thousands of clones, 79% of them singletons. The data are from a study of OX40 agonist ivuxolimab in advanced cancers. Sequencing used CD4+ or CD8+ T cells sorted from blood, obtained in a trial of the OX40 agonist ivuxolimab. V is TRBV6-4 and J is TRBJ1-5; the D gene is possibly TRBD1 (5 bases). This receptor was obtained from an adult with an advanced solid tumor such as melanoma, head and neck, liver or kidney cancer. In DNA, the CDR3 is TGTGCCAGCCTTCGGGGGGTCAATCAGCCCCAGCATTTT. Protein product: CASLRGVNQPQHF.